This T cell receptor (beta chain) came from a study of OX40 agonist ivuxolimab in advanced cancers. Across the study: Averaging roughly 60 years in age, with a range of about 20 to 90, the cohort was around 83% male. Three patients got partial responses; one had hepatocellular carcinoma and two had cutaneous melanoma.

This CDR3 has 16 amino acids. CDR1 is SGHTA, CDR2 FQGNSA, per germline. V shed 5 bases and J shed 0 bases, with 17 bases lying between them. TCRdb's table, derived via immunoSEQ multiplex PCR, lists solely in-frame clones and lacks some. This table holds about 48,000 clones, approximately 84% found once. Points from the study as a whole: Among expanded peripheral T cells, antigen specificity went undetermined. On average, CD8+ T cells showed a greater number of expanded clones than CD4+.

This clone was counted between two and nine times. The antigen is undetermined. The specimen was CD4+ or CD8+ T cells sorted from blood, collected in a trial of the OX40 agonist ivuxolimab. The J gene is TRBJ2-7, the V gene TRBV7-2; perhaps TRBD1 as D (5 bases). The receptor was isolated from an adult with an advanced solid tumor such as melanoma, head and neck, liver or kidney cancer. The DNA for the CDR3 is TGTGCCAGCAGCCTGACGGACACCACCGGCTCCTACGAGCAGTACTTC. This codes for CASSLTDTTGSYEQYF.